The next 20 T cell receptor beta chains were all read from a single sample in a study of blood T cell repertoires in COVID-19. TCRdb's table, derived via immunoSEQ multiplex PCR, lists solely in-frame clones and lacks some. The sample consists of about 65,000 clones, 90% to 95% of them appearing once. The specimen was peripheral blood. Receptor source: a man in his sixties or seventies with active COVID-19.

The V and J genes are TRBV18 and TRBJ2-1, with 10 nucleotides matching TRBD2. V shed 6 bases, J shed 9 bases, and the junction held 11 bases outside the gene matches. The CDR3 runs to 15 residues. Germline V gene data show CDR1 as KGHSH and CDR2 as LQKENI. The CDR3 DNA reads TGTGCCAGCTCCCCGCTCCTAGCGGGGGTCGGTGAGCAGTTCTTC. This encodes CASSPLLAGVGEQFF.

The chain has TRBV18 and TRBJ1-6, with D possibly being TRBD1 (5 bases). V was trimmed by 2 bases and J by 7 bases, leaving 12 bases between them. This CDR3 is 15 amino acids long. CDR1 and CDR2 (germline): KGHSH, LQKENI. The CDR3 loop reads CASSPSGGMNSPLHF. The CDR3 nucleotides read TGTGCCAGCTCACCATCCGGGGGAATGAATTCACCCCTCCACTTT.

This chain links TRBV4-3 with TRBJ1-6; 8 positions agree with TRBD1. There are 15 residues in the CDR3. Germline-derived CDR1 and CDR2 are LGHNA and YSLEER. V was pared by 1 base and J by 9 bases, with 5 bases of the junction left unmatched. CDR3 bases: TGCGCCAGCAGCCAAGTACTGACAGGGGTTTCACCCCTCCACTTT. It yields the protein CASSQVLTGVSPLHF.

DNA of the CDR3: TGCGCCAGCAGCTTGGCGGGACAAAATTGGGAGACCCAGTACTTC. Translated, it gives CASSLAGQNWETQYF. The chain employs TRBV5-1 and TRBJ2-5, with D perhaps matching TRBD1 (6 bases). Trimming shortened V by 0 bases and J by 5 bases, and 14 bases separated the two germline ends. Germline V lookup: CDR1 SGHRS, CDR2 YFSETQ. CDR3 length equals 15 residues.

The chain employs TRBV9 and TRBJ1-2; 11 bases are shared with TRBD1. Trimming cost V 7 bases and J 4 bases; bases outside gene matches: 6. Per germline, CDR1 SGDLS and CDR2 YYNGEE. This CDR3 contains 14 residues. CDR3 sequence reads: CASSAGQGVYGYTF. CDR3 bases: TGTGCCAGCTCCGCGGGACAGGGGGTCTATGGCTACACCTTC.

The CDR3 protein is CSASIDSSGELFF. Here the CDR3 DNA reads TGCAGTGCTAGTATAGATTCATCCGGGGAGCTGTTTTTT. The chain recombines TRBV20-1 with TRBJ2-2, with unresolved D. Deletions cut 3 bases from V and 6 bases from J, with 11 bases between. The CDR3 has 13 residues. Per the germline V gene, CDR1 is DFQATT and CDR2 is SNEGSKA (reference sequence).

The chain carries TRBV7-6 and TRBJ2-3, with D maybe TRBD2 (5 bases). The CDR3 sequence is 17 residues long. Trimming left V 1 base short and J 1 base short, with 15 bases between. CDR1 is SGHVS, CDR2 FNYEAQ, per germline. The CDR3 sequence is CASSLGFELRGTDTQYF. CDR3 sequence (DNA): TGTGCCAGCAGCTTAGGATTCGAGCTGCGGGGCACAGATACGCAGTATTTT.

This chain links TRBV18 with TRBJ2-1, with 9 bases lining up with TRBD2. Unmatched junction bases numbered 2, after V lost 2 bases and J lost 3 bases. The CDR3 loop spans 15 amino acids. Germline assignment: CDR1 KGHSH and CDR2 LQKENI. The CDR3 bases are TGTGCCAGCTCACCAGTTAGCGGGGGCTACAATGAGCAGTTCTTC. It codes for CASSPVSGGYNEQFF. Supplemented by reference TRBV18 and TRBJ2-1, the full variable domain reads NAGVMQNPRHLVRRRGQEARLRCSPMKGHSHVYWYRQLPEEGLKFMVYLQKENIIDESGMPKERFSAEFPKEGPSILRIQQVVRGDSAAYFCASSPVSGGYNEQFFGPGTRLTVL.

This chain links TRBV5-1 with TRBJ1-2; 8 bases agree with TRBD1. This CDR3 is built from 14 residues. Germline CDR1 reads SGHRS; CDR2 reads YFSETQ. V shed 3 bases and J 7 bases; nucleotides not matched to a gene: 8. CDR3 DNA sequence: TGCGCCAGCAGCTCGAATGGACAGGGCGGTGGCTACACCTTC. It is translated as CASSSNGQGGGYTF.

The chain is built from TRBV5-3 and TRBJ1-5; maybe TRBD1 (5 bases). TRBV5-3 has ORF status, its function being uncertain. This CDR3 spans 15 amino acids. Trimming took 0 bases from V and 3 from J, leaving 10 bases between them. The CDR3 here is CARSLVAGLNQPQHF. For the CDR3, the DNA is TGTGCCAGAAGCTTGGTAGCAGGGCTCAATCAGCCCCAGCATTTT.

The chain is built from TRBV7-9 and TRBJ1-5; perhaps TRBD1 as D (5 bases). Trimming removed 5 bases at V and 1 base at J, with 9 bases between. This CDR3 is 14 amino acids long. Germline lookup yields CDR1 SEHNR and CDR2 FQNEAQ (reference sequence). This CDR3 is CASSPDSSNQPQHF. The CDR3 nucleotides read TGTGCCAGCAGCCCAGACAGCAGCAATCAGCCCCAGCATTTT. Combining the CDR3 with reference TRBV7-9 and TRBJ1-5 gives the whole variable domain DTGVSQNPRHKITKRGQNVTFRCDPISEHNRLYWYRQTLGQGPEFLTYFQNEAQLEKSRLLSDRFSAERPKGSFSTLEIQRTEQGDSAMYLCASSPDSSNQPQHFGDGTRLSIL.

The CDR3 loop reads CASSPAVERGGYTF. The CDR3 coding sequence is TGTGCCAGCTCACCCGCAGTGGAGAGGGGGGGCTACACCTTC. The chain joins TRBV18 to TRBJ1-2, with D possibly TRBD1 on 6 matching bases. CDR3 size: 14 residues. Between the trimmed V and J ends, which lost 3 bases and 8 bases, there was a span of 16 bases. Per germline, CDR1 KGHSH and CDR2 LQKENI.

The chain is built from TRBV7-9 and TRBJ2-7; 7 positions match TRBD1. Germline CDR1 and CDR2: SEHNR and FQNEAQ (reference sequence). The CDR3 length is 14 residues. Losses at the gene ends were 5 bases for V and 3 bases for J; bases not matched to a gene: 7. CDR3 in DNA: TGTGCCAGCAGCAACCGGGACAGAGTCTACGAGCAGTACTTC. Translating it yields CASSNRDRVYEQYF.

J is TRBJ2-5 and V is TRBV3-1 (or the pseudogene TRBV3-2); the match to TRBD2 covers 7 bases. This CDR3 has 15 residues. Germline CDR1 LGHDT, CDR2 YNNKEL (reference sequence). Trimming at V came to 3 bases and at J to 9 bases, leaving 13 bases not matched to a gene. In nucleotides, the CDR3 is TGTGCCAGCAGCCATAACCTGCGGGGGTCGAGGGCCCAGTACTTC. This translates into CASSHNLRGSRAQYF.

V is TRBV7-2 and J is TRBJ2-1, with D possibly being TRBD1 (6 bases). V shed 3 bases and J shed 2 bases, with 8 bases lying between them. Germline lookup yields CDR1 SGHTA and CDR2 FQGNSA. The CDR3 contains 14 residues. In DNA, the CDR3 is TGTGCCAGCAGCTTTACAGGGCCCTACAATGAGCAGTTCTTC. It yields the protein CASSFTGPYNEQFF.

This clone has just a few counts. The rearrangement uses TRBV4-2 and TRBJ2-7; 8 nucleotides match TRBD2. CDR3 length: 15 residues. Germline V gene lookup returns CDR1 LGHNA and CDR2 YNFKEQ. The J segment lost 2 bases and the V segment lost 3 bases, leaving 6 bases of the junction unmatched. The CDR3 coding sequence is TGTGCCAGCAGCCAGCGGGGGGACTCCACCTACGAGCAGTACTTC. The encoded protein is CASSQRGDSTYEQYF.

This chain joins TRBV5-4 and TRBJ2-1, with TRBD2 identical over 8 bases. V shed 0 bases and J 12 bases; nucleotides not matched to a gene: 5. CDR3 size: 13 residues. CDR1 SGHNT and CDR2 YYREEE come from the germline V gene (reference sequence). The CDR3 spells CASSLGRGVVQFF. The CDR3 DNA reads as TGTGCCAGCAGCTTGGGGCGGGGGGTCGTGCAGTTCTTC.

This clone showed up just once. The chain links TRBV28 to TRBJ2-5; 9 nucleotides line up with TRBD1. There are 15 residues in the CDR3. Looked up from germline, CDR1 is MDHEN and CDR2 is SYDVKM. Losses at the gene ends were 5 bases for V and 4 bases for J; bases not matched to a gene: 8. The CDR3 region has the DNA TGTGCCAGCAGTATGAGTACAGGGGGCGGAGAGACCCAGTACTTC. Protein sequence: CASSMSTGGGETQYF.

The chain employs TRBV18 and TRBJ2-5, with 7 bases aligning to TRBD1. The CDR3 covers 15 residues. Germline-derived CDR1 and CDR2 are KGHSH and LQKENI. Losses at the gene ends were 3 bases for V and 0 bases for J; bases not matched to a gene: 4. CDR3 loop: CASSPSGGYQETQYF. In nucleotides, the CDR3 is TGTGCCAGCTCACCGTCAGGGGGTTACCAAGAGACCCAGTACTTC.

The genes are TRBV11-2 and TRBJ2-3, with D unclear. Germline values: CDR1 SGHAT, CDR2 FQNNGV. The CDR3 has 14 residues. Deletions cut 4 bases from V and 2 bases from J, with 10 bases between. The CDR3 DNA sequence: TGTGCCAGCAGCTCATTCCGGTACACAGATACGCAGTATTTT. It specifies CASSSFRYTDTQYF.